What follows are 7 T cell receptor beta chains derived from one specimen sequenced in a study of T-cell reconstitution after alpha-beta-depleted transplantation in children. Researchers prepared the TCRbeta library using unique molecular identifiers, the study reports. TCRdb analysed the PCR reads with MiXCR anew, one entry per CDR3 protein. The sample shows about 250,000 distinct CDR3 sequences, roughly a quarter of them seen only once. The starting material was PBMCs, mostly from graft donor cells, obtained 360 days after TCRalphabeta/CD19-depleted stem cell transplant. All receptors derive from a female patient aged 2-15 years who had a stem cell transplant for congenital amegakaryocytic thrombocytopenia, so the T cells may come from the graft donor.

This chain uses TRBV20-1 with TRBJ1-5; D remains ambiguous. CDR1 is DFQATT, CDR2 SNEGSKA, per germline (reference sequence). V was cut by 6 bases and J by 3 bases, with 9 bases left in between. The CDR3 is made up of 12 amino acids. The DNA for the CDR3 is TGCAGTGCCGGGAGTTCCAATCAGCCCCAGCATTTT. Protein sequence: CSAGSSNQPQHF.

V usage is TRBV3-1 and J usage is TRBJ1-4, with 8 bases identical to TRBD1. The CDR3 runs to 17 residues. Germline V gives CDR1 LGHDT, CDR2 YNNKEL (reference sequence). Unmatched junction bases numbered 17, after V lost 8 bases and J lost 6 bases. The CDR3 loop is CASPSDRAGGNDEKLFF. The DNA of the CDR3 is TGTGCCAGCCCCTCGGACAGGGCCGGCGGGAATGATGAAAAACTGTTTTTT.

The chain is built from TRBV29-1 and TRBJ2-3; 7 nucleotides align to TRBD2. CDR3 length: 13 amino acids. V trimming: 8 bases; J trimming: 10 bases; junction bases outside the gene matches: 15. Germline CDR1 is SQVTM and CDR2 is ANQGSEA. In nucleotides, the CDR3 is TGCAGCACTCGGACTAGTCAGGGTTTGGCGCAGTATTTT. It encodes CSTRTSQGLAQYF.

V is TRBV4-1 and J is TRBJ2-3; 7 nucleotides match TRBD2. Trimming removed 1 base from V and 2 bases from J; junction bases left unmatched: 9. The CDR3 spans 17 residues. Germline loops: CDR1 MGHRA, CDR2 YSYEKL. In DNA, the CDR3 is TGCGCCAGCAGCCAAGTGGGTAGGACTAGGGACACAGATACGCAGTATTTT. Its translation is CASSQVGRTRDTDTQYF.

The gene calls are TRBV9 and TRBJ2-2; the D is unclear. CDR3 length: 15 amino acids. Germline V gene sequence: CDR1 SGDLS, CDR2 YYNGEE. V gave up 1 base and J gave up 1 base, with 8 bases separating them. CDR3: CASSVWYMNTGELFF. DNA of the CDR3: TGTGCCAGCAGCGTATGGTACATGAACACCGGGGAGCTGTTTTTT. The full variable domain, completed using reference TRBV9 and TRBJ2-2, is DSGVTQTPKHLITATGQRVTLRCSPRSGDLSVYWYQQSLDQGLQFLIQYYNGEERAKGNILERFSAQQFPDLHSELNLSSLELGDSALYFCASSVWYMNTGELFFGEGSRLTVL.

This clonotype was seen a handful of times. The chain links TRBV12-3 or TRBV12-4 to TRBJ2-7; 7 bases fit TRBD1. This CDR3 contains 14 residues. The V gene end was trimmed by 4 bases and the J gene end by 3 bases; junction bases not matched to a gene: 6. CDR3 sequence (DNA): TGTGCCAGCAGTTCCGGGACAGCTATCTACGAGCAGTACTTC. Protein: CASSSGTAIYEQYF.

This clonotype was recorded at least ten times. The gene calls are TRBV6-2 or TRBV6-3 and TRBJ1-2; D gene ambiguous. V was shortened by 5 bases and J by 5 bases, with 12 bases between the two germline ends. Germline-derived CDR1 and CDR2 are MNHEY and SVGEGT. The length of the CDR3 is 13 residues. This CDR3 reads CASSDDPEYGYTF. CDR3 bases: TGTGCCAGCAGTGACGACCCTGAGTATGGCTACACCTTC.